The T cell receptor (beta chain) described here comes from a study of T cell changes during pregnancy in multiple sclerosis (dated by TCRdb to the late 2010s). Regarding the complete study: The study examined how the T cell repertoire changed over the course of pregnancy in women with multiple sclerosis.

To note about this clone: The target of this receptor is not known. No much larger clone exists at a distance of one base, and base qualities are not known.

Libraries came from the immunoSEQ multiplex PCR assay. This immuneACCESS table, as held by TCRdb, lists in-frame sequences with V and J called but not all clones. Of the missing ones, under half trace to an unresolved V gene in checked studies; the others have no known cause. A total of tens of thousands of clones appear in this sample, over 90% of them only once. 2% to 3% of the sample lies in the top ten. Trimming leaves V shorter by 3 bases and J shorter by 3 bases, with the junction holding 8 bases beyond the gene matches. CDR1 and CDR2 are drawn from the germline V gene: SGHDN, FVKESK. Including the terminal cysteine and phenylalanine, the CDR3 comprises 17 residues. The kept DNA is CDR3 alone, 51 bases in frame from the first base.

This TCR derives from a female donor with multiple sclerosis, enrolled in a pregnancy study. The specimen comprised peripheral blood, sampled in the third trimester of pregnancy. The receptor chain draws on TRBV14 and TRBJ2-1, with TRBD2 matching 10 junction bases. The CDR3 sequence is CASSHMARTSGYNEQFF. The DNA sequence is as follows: TGTGCCAGCAGCCATATGGCGCGGACTAGCGGCTACAATGAGCAGTTCTTC.